This entry lists 10 T cell receptor beta chains sequenced from one sample in a study of shared clonotypes between healthy human individuals. The data were produced by immunoSEQ multiplex PCR, yet TCRdb's version contains in-frame clones alone and is incomplete. The sample records fewer than 2.5 million clones, approximately 93% being singletons. The sample was naive CD4+ T cells from PBMCs. Specified subset: CD45RA+ positively selected. The receptors derive from a man between 18 and 29 years old in good health. Some clones in this sample may be carry-over from other donors' samples.

The V and J genes are TRBV27 and TRBJ1-1; the match to TRBD1 covers 9 bases. The germline CDR1 and CDR2 sequences are MNHEY and SMNVEV (reference sequence). Germline trimming cut 6 bases from V and 5 bases from J; bases unmatched to any gene: 13. This CDR3 has 16 residues. This CDR3 reads CASSLIDRGLFTEAFF. For the CDR3, the DNA is TGTGCCAGCAGCCTGATAGACAGGGGGTTATTTACTGAAGCTTTCTTT.

The rearrangement links TRBV19 to TRBJ1-5; 7 bases agree with TRBD1. The CDR3 sequence is 16 residues long. The junction had 8 bases not matched to a gene; V was cut back by 4 bases and J by 2 bases. Per germline, CDR1 LNHDA and CDR2 SQIVND (reference sequence). CDR3 sequence (DNA): TGTGCCAGTAGTAACCAACCGGGACAGCGCAATCAGCCCCAGCATTTT. It specifies CASSNQPGQRNQPQHF. Looking up the rest from reference TRBV19 and TRBJ1-5 gives the full variable domain: DGGITQSPKYLFRKEGQNVTLSCEQNLNHDAMYWYRQDPGQGLRLIYYSQIVNDFQKGDIAEGYSVSREKKESFPLTVTSAQKNPTAFYLCASSNQPGQRNQPQHFGDGTRLSIL.

The J gene is TRBJ2-5, the V gene TRBV4-1; D unresolved. In germline, CDR1 is MGHRA, CDR2 YSYEKL. The V and J ends lost 0 bases and 3 bases respectively, with 11 bases between them. This CDR3 spans 15 amino acids. The CDR3 sequence: CASSQDRSREETQYF. The CDR3 nucleotides are TGCGCCAGCAGCCAAGATAGGTCCCGGGAAGAGACCCAGTACTTC.

The chain joins TRBV27 to TRBJ1-1, with a tentative D call TRBD1 (5 bases). The CDR3 has 14 amino acids. With 5 bases removed from V and 4 bases from J, the gap between germline ends came to 14 bases. Germline CDR1 reads MNHEY; CDR2 reads SMNVEV (reference sequence). CDR3 sequence: CASSLDGGATEAFF. CDR3 nucleotide sequence: TGTGCCAGCAGTCTAGACGGGGGAGCCACTGAAGCTTTCTTT.

This rearrangement joins TRBV4-3 to TRBJ2-1, with 7 bases lining up with TRBD2. The V segment lost 0 bases and the J segment 7 bases; nucleotides outside the gene matches: 12. Germline V gene data show CDR1 as LGHNA and CDR2 as YSLEER. The CDR3 totals 17 residues. CDR3 nucleotides: TGCGCCAGCAGCCAAGATCAGCCAAGCGGGATAAATAATGAGCAGTTCTTC. Encoded protein: CASSQDQPSGINNEQFF.

This chain connects TRBV28 to TRBJ2-7; 8 bases are shared with TRBD2. Unmatched junction bases numbered 6, after V lost 5 bases and J lost 0 bases. There are 15 residues in the CDR3. Germline assignment: CDR1 MDHEN and CDR2 SYDVKM. In nucleotides, the CDR3 is TGTGCCAGCAGTACAGCGGGAGTTTCCTCCTACGAGCAGTACTTC. It specifies CASSTAGVSSYEQYF.

A word on this clone: Different DNA sequences within this sample yield the same CDR3. The genes are TRBV7-3 and TRBJ2-7; the D gene is possibly TRBD2 (5 bases). Germline V gene lookup returns CDR1 SGHTA and CDR2 FQGTGA. CDR3 length equals 13 residues. V shed 3 bases and J shed 4 bases, with 10 bases lying between them. The CDR3 here is CASSLDSTYEQYF. DNA for the CDR3: TGTGCCAGCAGCTTGGACTCTACTTACGAGCAGTACTTC.

The chain recombines TRBV2 with TRBJ2-7; TRBD2 aligns across 7 bases. The CDR3 is made up of 15 amino acids. CDR1 and CDR2 (germline): SNHLY, FYNNEI. V was pared by 6 bases and J by 6 bases, with 14 bases of the junction left unmatched. The CDR3 spells CASSVLAAPPGEQYF. CDR3 nucleotide sequence: TGTGCCAGCAGCGTCCTAGCGGCACCTCCTGGCGAGCAGTACTTC.

This clone was seen a few times. CDR3 residues: CASTAQVSQPQHF. The CDR3 coding sequence is TGTGCCAGCACCGCACAGGTATCTCAGCCCCAGCATTTT. J is TRBJ1-5 and V is TRBV6-6; TRBD1 is a possible D gene (5 bases). V shed 7 bases and J shed 6 bases, with 13 bases lying between them. The CDR3 is 13 amino acids. From germline, CDR1 is MNHNY and CDR2 SVGAGI (reference sequence).

The V and J genes are TRBV30 and TRBJ2-5, with D unresolved. The CDR3 consists of 12 residues. V lost 2 bases, J lost 5 bases, and 9 bases lay in between. Germline loops: CDR1 GTSNPN, CDR2 SVGIG (reference sequence). In DNA form, the CDR3 reads TGTGCCTGGAGTATAACCGGGGAGACCCAGTACTTC. It yields the protein CAWSITGETQYF.